Presented here are 5 T cell receptor beta chains from one specimen sequenced in a study of radiation and T cells in renal cell carcinoma. Time point indicated: blood 2 weeks post-SBRT. Treatment denoted: 15 Gy SBRT to primary tumor, nephrectomy 4 weeks later. The repertoire was sequenced with immunoSEQ multiplex PCR; TCRdb's copy has only in-frame clones and lacks some. This sample yields around 60,000 clones, of which around three quarters are seen a single time; over 6% belongs to the top ten. The source was blood, collected from a patient whose treatment included radiotherapy and nephrectomy. The receptors come from a man aged 55 to 70 with renal cell carcinoma.

This clone was observed a few times. V usage is TRBV11-2 and J usage is TRBJ1-1; TRBD1 is a possible D gene (5 bases). This CDR3 has 15 residues. V lost 4 bases and J lost 4, with 16 bases in between. CDR1 and CDR2 from the germline V gene are SGHAT and FQNNGV. The CDR3 protein is CASSSPWGGITEAFF. CDR3 DNA: TGTGCCAGCAGCTCCCCGTGGGGGGGGATCACTGAAGCTTTCTTT.

The sample holds one count of this clone. The chain combines TRBV7-9 with TRBJ1-5; no firm D call. Deletions cut 3 bases from V and 5 bases from J, with 14 bases between. This CDR3 contains 15 residues. Germline-derived CDR1 and CDR2 are SEHNR and FQNEAQ (reference sequence). The CDR3 sequence: CASSFSGGDHQPQHF. For the CDR3, the DNA is TGTGCCAGCAGCTTCAGCGGAGGTGATCATCAGCCCCAGCATTTT.

The chain has TRBV2 and TRBJ2-7; D is ambiguous. Trimming removed 4 bases at V and 5 bases at J, with 18 bases between. The germline V gene encodes CDR1 SNHLY and CDR2 FYNNEI. This CDR3 comprises 15 residues. Written as DNA, the CDR3 is TGTGCCAGCAGTGCCCGGGTTCGTCGAAGTCACGAGCAGTACGTC. Protein sequence: CASSARVRRSHEQYV.

This rearrangement joins TRBV7-5 to TRBJ2-7; TRBD2 is taken as the D call from the table, unchecked against the DNA. TRBV7-5 corresponds to a pseudogene. The CDR3 length is 19 residues. CDR3 loop: CVRSEMGLAGPRTFYEQYV. CDR3 bases: TGTGTCAGAAGCGAGATGGGACTAGCGGGGCCGAGGACTTTCTACGAGCAGTACGTC.

V usage is TRBV7-2 and J usage is TRBJ2-7, with 9 bases aligning to TRBD1. Germline loops: CDR1 SGHTA, CDR2 FQGNSA. The CDR3 runs to 16 residues. J gave up 2 bases and V 1 base, and 6 bases lay outside the gene matches. The CDR3 reads CASSLVGTGNPYEQYF. The CDR3 nucleotides read TGTGCCAGCAGCTTAGTCGGGACAGGGAATCCCTACGAGCAGTACTTC. Using reference TRBV7-2 and TRBJ2-7 for the parts outside the CDR3, the full variable domain is GAGVSQSPSNKVTEKGKDVELRCDPISGHTALYWYRQSLGQGLEFLIYFQGNSAPDKSGLPSDRFSAERTGGSVSTLTIQRTQQEDSAVYLCASSLVGTGNPYEQYFGPGTRLTVT.